This T cell receptor (beta chain) was sequenced in a study of cytotoxic CD8 clonotypes in ibrutinib-treated CLL. This clone was observed a few times. Sequencing was performed with immunoSEQ multiplex PCR; in TCRdb, only in-frame clones are kept and a portion is missing. The sample lists some 23,000 clones; approximately 70% were seen once. This specimen was PBMCs, taken at disease progression, from a patient treated with ibrutinib. This sequence originates from a human donor with chronic lymphocytic leukemia.

The CDR3 loop reads CASSSLGQGSYNEQFF. In DNA, the CDR3 is TGTGCCAGCAGCTCCCTGGGACAGGGCTCCTACAATGAGCAGTTCTTC. The chain uses TRBV7-9 and TRBJ2-1; 9 nucleotides line up with TRBD1. The CDR3 covers 16 residues. V was pared by 4 bases and J by 0 bases, with 4 bases of the junction left unmatched. CDR1 and CDR2 (germline): SEHNR, FQNEAQ (reference sequence).